These 18 T cell receptor beta chains originate from one sample sequenced in a study of regulatory T cells in long-lasting Graves disease. The time point denotes: persistent/refractory GD, antithyroid drugs over 5 years with positive TRAb. There was RNA extracted from PBMCs, and the TCR library was made from it. Construction of the TCR beta libraries employed iRepertoire HTBI primers in conjunction with Arm-PCR of CDR3 regions. Each CDR3 protein gets one entry after TCRdb re-called the multiplex PCR reads with MiXCR. This sample carries 250,000 to 300,000 distinct CDR3 sequences, more than 20% of them seen once, and the ten largest clones take around 50%. The specimen was peripheral blood mononuclear cells (PBMCs), collected when the disease was refractory, from a patient treated with antithyroid drugs. These receptors came from a female donor with Graves disease.

This clonotype occurred many times. The genes are TRBV11-2 and TRBJ1-4; D not certain. Germline CDR1 reads SGHAT; CDR2 reads FQNNGV. Trimming stripped 1 base from V and 6 bases from J, with 6 bases between. The CDR3 runs 13 residues. CDR3 nucleotide sequence: TGTGCCAGCAGCTTAGTTGGGTATGAAAAACTGTTTTTT. Its protein product is CASSLVGYEKLFF.

This clonotype was seen a handful of times. A much larger clone lies a single base off, so this may be a read error. V gene TRBV6-2 or TRBV6-3 combines with J gene TRBJ1-1; tentatively, D is TRBD1 (5 bases). CDR3 length: 14 residues. V gave up 5 bases and J gave up 2 bases, with 12 bases separating them. CDR1 MNHEY and CDR2 SVGEGT come from the germline V gene. CDR3 in amino acids: CASSGRTTNTEAFF. The CDR3 coding sequence is TGTGCCAGCAGTGGAAGGACAACAAACACTGAAGCTTTCTTT.

This clonotype was counted many times. The V call is TRBV18, the J call TRBJ2-7; D is undetermined. The CDR3 extends over 13 amino acids. Germline V gene lookup returns CDR1 KGHSH and CDR2 LQKENI. The V gene lost 4 bases and the J gene lost 6 bases, with 13 bases spanning the gap. DNA for the CDR3: TGTGCCAGCTCACGGGTAGAAGGGCCCGAGCAGTACTTC. This codes for CASSRVEGPEQYF. Drawing the rest from reference TRBV18 and TRBJ2-7, the complete variable domain is NAGVMQNPRHLVRRRGQEARLRCSPMKGHSHVYWYRQLPEEGLKFMVYLQKENIIDESGMPKERFSAEFPKEGPSILRIQQVVRGDSAAYFCASSRVEGPEQYFGPGTRLTVT.

This chain connects TRBV7-8 to TRBJ2-1, with a weak D call TRBD2 (6 bases). There are 16 residues in the CDR3. CDR1 and CDR2 (germline): SGHVS, FQNEAQ. V lost 5 bases to trimming and J lost 0 bases, with 14 bases between them. The CDR3 sequence: CASSGSAGGSYNEQFF. Written as DNA, the CDR3 is TGTGCCAGCAGCGGGTCAGCGGGTGGCTCCTACAATGAGCAGTTCTTC.

This sequence joins TRBV6-4 and TRBJ2-5, with D unresolved. With 0 bases removed from V and 2 bases from J, the gap between germline ends came to 4 bases. CDR3 length: 13 residues. The V gene's germline CDR1 is MRHNA and CDR2 SNTAGT. The CDR3 nucleotides are TGTGCCAGCAGTGACTCGGAGCAAGAGACCCAGTACTTC. Translation: CASSDSEQETQYF.

The chain couples TRBV20-1 to TRBJ1-2; TRBD1 agrees at 8 bases. Germline-derived CDR1 and CDR2 are DFQATT and SNEGSKA (reference sequence). V shed 2 bases, J shed 5 bases, and the junction held 4 bases outside the gene matches. The CDR3 extends over 13 amino acids. The CDR3 region is CSARHTGGYGYTF. The CDR3 region has the DNA TGCAGTGCTAGACATACAGGGGGGTATGGCTACACCTTC.

This chain joins TRBV13 and TRBJ2-2; possible D gene TRBD1, 6 bases. CDR3 size: 13 residues. The ends were cut back, 4 bases at V and 6 bases at J, with 9 bases in the middle. Per germline, CDR1 PRHDT and CDR2 FYEKMQ (reference sequence). The CDR3 sequence: CASSSTGSGELFF. CDR3 in DNA: TGTGCCAGCAGCTCTACAGGGTCCGGGGAGCTGTTTTTT.

This clonotype has just a few counts. The chain links TRBV6-1 to TRBJ2-1; TRBD2 aligns across 7 bases. This CDR3 contains 11 residues. V was pared by 8 bases and J by 10 bases, with 5 bases of the junction left unmatched. In germline, CDR1 is MNHNS, CDR2 SASEGT. The CDR3 spells CASFGGREQFF. Here the CDR3 DNA reads TGTGCCAGCTTCGGGGGGAGGGAGCAGTTCTTC.

This clonotype has a handful of counts. This rearrangement joins TRBV7-2 to TRBJ1-2; TRBD1 matches at 9 bases. Losses at the gene ends were 4 bases for V and 2 bases for J; bases not matched to a gene: 20. The CDR3 runs to 20 residues. Germline V lookup: CDR1 SGHTA, CDR2 FQGNSA. Written as DNA, the CDR3 is TGTGCCAGCAGCTCTGGAAACCTCCTAGGCACAGGGGGCAGAAACTATGGCTACACCTTC. Encoded protein: CASSSGNLLGTGGRNYGYTF. The full variable domain, its missing parts supplied by reference TRBV7-2 and TRBJ1-2, is GAGVSQSPSNKVTEKGKDVELRCDPISGHTALYWYRQSLGQGLEFLIYFQGNSAPDKSGLPSDRFSAERTGGSVSTLTIQRTQQEDSAVYLCASSSGNLLGTGGRNYGYTFGSGTRLTVV.

This clonotype occurred many times. One end of the junction fails to match germline, which may point to a read error. The J gene is TRBJ2-5, the V gene TRBV7-2, with 9 bases that match TRBD1. The V gene's germline CDR1 is SGHTA and CDR2 FQGNSA. The CDR3 loop spans 15 amino acids. CDR3 DNA: TGTGCCAGCAGCTCCCGGGGACAGGGCCAACAGACCCAGTACTTC. Translating it yields CASSSRGQGQQTQYF. Full variable domain (missing parts from reference TRBV7-2 and TRBJ2-5): GAGVSQSPSNKVTEKGKDVELRCDPISGHTALYWYRQSLGQGLEFLIYFQGNSAPDKSGLPSDRFSAERTGGSVSTLTIQRTQQEDSAVYLCASSSRGQGQQTQYFGPGTRLLVL.

Notes on this clonotype: This may stem from a read error, because a much larger clone lies one nucleotide away. The chain has TRBV15 and TRBJ1-2; no definite D call. V lost 1 base and J 3 bases, leaving 6 bases between the germline ends. This CDR3 is 13 amino acids long. Germline V lookup: CDR1 LNHNV, CDR2 YYDKDF (reference sequence). The CDR3 DNA follows: TGTGCCACCAGCAGAGGGGTCGACTATGGCTACACCTTC. Amino acids: CATSRGVDYGYTF.

Ten or more counts support this clonotype. V gene TRBV20-1 combines with J gene TRBJ1-2; D is unresolved. Trimming removed 1 base from V and 8 bases from J, with 11 bases in between. The V gene's germline CDR1 is DFQATT and CDR2 SNEGSKA (reference sequence). This CDR3 has 12 residues. CDR3 bases: TGCAGTGCTAGAGGGGAAACCGGGGGCTACACCTTC. Amino acid sequence: CSARGETGGYTF.

There are many counts of this clonotype. The chain joins TRBV6-2 or TRBV6-3 to TRBJ2-7; 10 positions match TRBD2. With 7 bases clipped from V and 3 bases from J, the junction kept 3 bases outside the gene matches. This CDR3 spans 13 amino acids. CDR1 and CDR2 from the germline V gene are MNHEY and SVGEGT. CDR3 residues: CASTSGRVYEQYF. For the CDR3, the DNA is TGTGCCAGCACTAGCGGGAGAGTCTACGAGCAGTACTTC.

This clonotype has a handful of counts. The chain is built from TRBV7-8 and TRBJ2-2, with D possibly being TRBD2 (6 bases). V was trimmed by 4 bases and J by 0 bases, leaving 9 bases between them. The CDR3 length is 15 residues. Per the germline V gene, CDR1 is SGHVS and CDR2 is FQNEAQ. The DNA for the CDR3 is TGTGCCAGCAGCTCAGCGGGTCCGAACACCGGGGAGCTGTTTTTT. Translating it yields CASSSAGPNTGELFF.

There are many counts of this clonotype. The chain joins TRBV20-1 to TRBJ1-6; unclear D gene. Trimming pared 5 bases from V and 7 bases from J, leaving 15 bases between. The CDR3 has 14 amino acids. Germline-derived CDR1 and CDR2 are DFQATT and SNEGSKA (reference sequence). The CDR3 sequence is CSAGLSASNSPLHF. Written as DNA, the CDR3 is TGCAGTGCTGGGTTGTCGGCCTCAAATTCACCCCTCCACTTT.

This clonotype came up many times. V usage is TRBV5-1 and J usage is TRBJ1-2; tentatively, D is TRBD1 (5 bases). This CDR3 has 16 residues. V was clipped by 0 bases and J by 5 bases, with 17 bases between them. The germline gives CDR1 SGHRS, CDR2 YFSETQ. The CDR3 loop reads CASSLELRAREYGYTF. Here the CDR3 DNA reads TGCGCCAGCAGCTTGGAATTGAGGGCCAGGGAGTATGGCTACACCTTC.

The V and J genes are TRBV6-2 or TRBV6-3 and TRBJ1-1; D is uncertain. The V end was cut by 6 bases, the J end by 7 bases, with 9 bases between. CDR1 is MNHEY, CDR2 SVGEGT, per germline. The CDR3 contains 11 residues. The CDR3: CASSVGSEAFF. Written as DNA, the CDR3 is TGTGCCAGCAGCGTAGGCAGTGAAGCTTTCTTT.

V gene TRBV7-2 combines with J gene TRBJ2-5; D is unclear. This CDR3 is built from 12 residues. V lost 3 bases and J lost 4, with 6 bases in between. Germline-derived CDR1 and CDR2 are SGHTA and FQGNSA. This CDR3 reads CASSLNTETQYF. The CDR3 nucleotides are TGTGCCAGCAGCTTGAACACAGAGACCCAGTACTTC.